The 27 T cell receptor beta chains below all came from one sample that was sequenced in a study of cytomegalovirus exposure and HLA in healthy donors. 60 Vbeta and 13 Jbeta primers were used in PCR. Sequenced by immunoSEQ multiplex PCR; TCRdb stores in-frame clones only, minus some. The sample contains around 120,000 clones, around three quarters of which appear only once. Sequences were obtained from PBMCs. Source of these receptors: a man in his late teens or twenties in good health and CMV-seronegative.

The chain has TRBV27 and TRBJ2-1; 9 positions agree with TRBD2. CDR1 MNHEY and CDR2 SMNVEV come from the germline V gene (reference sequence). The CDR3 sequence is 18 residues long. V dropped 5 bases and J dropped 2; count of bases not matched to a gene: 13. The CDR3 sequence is CASSLEAPTSGTYNEQFF. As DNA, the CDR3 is TGTGCCAGCAGTCTCGAAGCTCCGACTAGCGGAACCTACAATGAGCAGTTCTTC.

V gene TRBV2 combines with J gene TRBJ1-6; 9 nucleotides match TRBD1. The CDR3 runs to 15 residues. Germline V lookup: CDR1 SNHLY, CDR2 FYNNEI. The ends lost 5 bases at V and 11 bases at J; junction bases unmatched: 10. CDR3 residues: CASSLLDRGSAPLHF. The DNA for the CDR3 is TGTGCCAGCAGTCTCTTGGACAGGGGAAGTGCACCCCTCCACTTT.

The CDR3 here is CASSLGLAGGNEQFF. The CDR3 DNA reads as TGTGCCAGCAGCTTAGGCTTAGCCGGGGGCAATGAGCAGTTCTTC. The gene calls are TRBV7-3 and TRBJ2-1; a weak D match, TRBD2 (6 bases). The CDR3 has 15 residues. V shed 2 bases and J shed 6 bases, with 14 bases lying between them. Germline V CDR1 and CDR2: SGHTA, FQGTGA.

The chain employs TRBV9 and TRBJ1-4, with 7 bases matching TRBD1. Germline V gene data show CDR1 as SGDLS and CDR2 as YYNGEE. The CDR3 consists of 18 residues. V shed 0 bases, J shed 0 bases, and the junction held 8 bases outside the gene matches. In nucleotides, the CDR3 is TGTGCCAGCAGCGTAGGCCGCAGGGGGACAGCAACTAATGAAAAACTGTTTTTT. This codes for CASSVGRRGTATNEKLFF.

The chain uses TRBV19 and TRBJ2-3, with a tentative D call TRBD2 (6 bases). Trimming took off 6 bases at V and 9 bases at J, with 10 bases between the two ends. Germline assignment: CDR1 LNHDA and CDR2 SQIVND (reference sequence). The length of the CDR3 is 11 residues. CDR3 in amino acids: CASRGRGTQYF. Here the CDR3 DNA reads TGTGCCAGTAGGGGGCGGGGAACGCAGTATTTT.

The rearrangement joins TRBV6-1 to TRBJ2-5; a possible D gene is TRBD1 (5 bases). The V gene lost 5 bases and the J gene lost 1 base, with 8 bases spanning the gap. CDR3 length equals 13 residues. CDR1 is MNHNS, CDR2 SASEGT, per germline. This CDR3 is CASSSGLQETQYF. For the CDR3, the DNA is TGTGCCAGCAGTTCAGGGCTCCAAGAGACCCAGTACTTC.

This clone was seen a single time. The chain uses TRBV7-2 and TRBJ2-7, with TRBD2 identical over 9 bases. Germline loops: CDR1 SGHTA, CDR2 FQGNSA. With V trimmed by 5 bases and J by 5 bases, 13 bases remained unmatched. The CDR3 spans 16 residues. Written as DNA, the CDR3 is TGTGCCAGCAGCCCCTTCCAGGGACTAGCTTCAAACGAGCAGTACTTC. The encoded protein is CASSPFQGLASNEQYF.

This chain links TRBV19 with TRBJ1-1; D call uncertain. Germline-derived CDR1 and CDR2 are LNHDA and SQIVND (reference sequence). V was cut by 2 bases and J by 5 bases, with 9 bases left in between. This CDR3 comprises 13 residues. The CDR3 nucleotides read TGTGCCAGTAGTATAAAACCGACAACTGAAGCTTTCTTT. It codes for CASSIKPTTEAFF.

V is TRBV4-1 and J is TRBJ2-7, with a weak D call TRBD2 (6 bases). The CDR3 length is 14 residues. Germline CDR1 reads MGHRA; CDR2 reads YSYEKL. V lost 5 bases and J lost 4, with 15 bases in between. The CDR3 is CASSRIGGSYEQYV. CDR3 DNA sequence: TGCGCCAGCAGCAGGATTGGGGGGTCTTACGAGCAGTACGTC.

The CDR3 coding sequence is TGTGCCAGCAATAGACAGAGGTGGGATGGCTACACCTTC. The encoded protein is CASNRQRWDGYTF. V and J are TRBV13 and TRBJ1-2, with D possibly TRBD1 on 5 matching bases. Germline CDR1 PRHDT, CDR2 FYEKMQ (reference sequence). Deletions cut 7 bases from V and 6 bases from J, with 15 bases between. The CDR3 is made up of 13 amino acids.

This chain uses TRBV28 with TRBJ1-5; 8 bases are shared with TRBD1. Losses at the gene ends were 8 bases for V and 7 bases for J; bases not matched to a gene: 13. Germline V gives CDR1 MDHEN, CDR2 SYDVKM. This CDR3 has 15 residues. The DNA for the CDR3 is TGTGCCAGCCAATTCTCACAGGGGGGGGGACAGCCCCAGCATTTT. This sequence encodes CASQFSQGGGQPQHF.

This chain's CDR3 is CASSALLGGTEAFF. The CDR3, as DNA: TGTGCCAGCAGCGCGCTGCTTGGCGGCACTGAAGCTTTCTTT. The gene calls are TRBV7-8 and TRBJ1-1; D ambiguous. This CDR3 has 14 amino acids. V dropped 5 bases and J dropped 4 bases, with 14 bases sitting between them. CDR1 and CDR2 (germline): SGHVS, FQNEAQ.

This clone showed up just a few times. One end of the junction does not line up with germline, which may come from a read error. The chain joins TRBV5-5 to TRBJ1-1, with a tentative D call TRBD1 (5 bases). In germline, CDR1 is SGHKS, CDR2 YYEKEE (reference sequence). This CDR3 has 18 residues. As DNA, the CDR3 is TGCGCCAGCAGCCAAGATGGGGAGGGTGGGGGGTCAAACACTGAAGCTTTCTTT. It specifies CASSQDGEGGGSNTEAFF.

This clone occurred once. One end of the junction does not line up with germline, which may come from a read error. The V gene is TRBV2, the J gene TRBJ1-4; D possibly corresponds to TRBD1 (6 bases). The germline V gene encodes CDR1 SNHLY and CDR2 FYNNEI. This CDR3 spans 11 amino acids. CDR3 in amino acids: CASTQGQHLGF. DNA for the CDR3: TGTGCCAGCACCCAGGGACAACACCTTGGTTTT. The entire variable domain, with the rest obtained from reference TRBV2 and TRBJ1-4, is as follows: EPEVTQTPSHQVTQMGQEVILRCVPISNHLYFYWYRQILGQKVEFLVSFYNNEISEKSEIFDDQFSVERPDGSNFTLKIRSTKLEDSAMYFCASTQGQHLGFGSGTQLSVL.

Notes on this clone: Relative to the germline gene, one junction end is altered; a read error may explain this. The CDR3 protein is CATTREMKTEAFF. The CDR3 DNA sequence: TGTGCCACCACTCGGGAAATGAAGACTGAAGCTTTCTTT. V gene TRBV10-3 combines with J gene TRBJ1-1; D is undetermined. The length of the CDR3 is 13 residues. Germline assignment: CDR1 ENHRY and CDR2 SYGVKD.

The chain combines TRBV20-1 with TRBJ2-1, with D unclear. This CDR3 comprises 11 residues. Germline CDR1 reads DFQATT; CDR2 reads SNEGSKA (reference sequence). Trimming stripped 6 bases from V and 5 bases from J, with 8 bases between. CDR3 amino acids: CSAGANNEQFF. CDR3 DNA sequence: TGCAGTGCGGGCGCTAACAATGAGCAGTTCTTC.

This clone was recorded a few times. CDR3 sequence (DNA): TGTGCCAGCAGTCGCGGACAGGGCTCAGCCTCAGGATCCTACGAGCAGTACTTC. Protein sequence: CASSRGQGSASGSYEQYF. The gene calls are TRBV27 and TRBJ2-7, with 8 bases fitting TRBD1. The CDR3 has 18 residues. Trimming cost V 5 bases and J 1 base; bases outside gene matches: 16. Germline V gene sequence: CDR1 MNHEY, CDR2 SMNVEV (reference sequence).

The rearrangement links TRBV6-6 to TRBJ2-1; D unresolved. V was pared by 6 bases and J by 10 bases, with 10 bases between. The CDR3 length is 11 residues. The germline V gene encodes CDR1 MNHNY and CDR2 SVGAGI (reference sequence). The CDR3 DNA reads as TGTGCCAGCAGAACAAACATAGAGCAGTTCTTC. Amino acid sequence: CASRTNIEQFF.

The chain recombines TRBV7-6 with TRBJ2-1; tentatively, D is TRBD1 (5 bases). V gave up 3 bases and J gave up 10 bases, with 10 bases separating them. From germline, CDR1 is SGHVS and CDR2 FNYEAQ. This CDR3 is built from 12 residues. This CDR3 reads CASSLAGWEQFF. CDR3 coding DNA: TGTGCCAGCAGCTTGGCAGGGTGGGAGCAGTTCTTC.

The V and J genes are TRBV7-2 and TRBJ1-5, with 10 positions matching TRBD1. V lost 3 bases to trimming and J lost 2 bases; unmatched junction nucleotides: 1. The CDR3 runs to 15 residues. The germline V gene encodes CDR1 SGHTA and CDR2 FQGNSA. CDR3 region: CASSFGTGGNQPQHF. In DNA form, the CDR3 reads TGTGCCAGCAGCTTCGGGACAGGGGGCAATCAGCCCCAGCATTTT.

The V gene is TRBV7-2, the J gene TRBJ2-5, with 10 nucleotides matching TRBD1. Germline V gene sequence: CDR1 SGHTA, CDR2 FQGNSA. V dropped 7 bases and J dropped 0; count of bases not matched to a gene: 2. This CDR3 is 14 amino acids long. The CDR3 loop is CASKGQGNQETQYF. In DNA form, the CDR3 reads TGTGCCAGCAAGGGACAGGGGAACCAAGAGACCCAGTACTTC.

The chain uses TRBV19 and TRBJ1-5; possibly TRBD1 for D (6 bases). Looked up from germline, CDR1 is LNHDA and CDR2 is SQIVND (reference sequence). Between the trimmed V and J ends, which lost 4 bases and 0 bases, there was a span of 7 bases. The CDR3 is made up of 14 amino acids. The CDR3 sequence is CASSNRDSNQPQHF. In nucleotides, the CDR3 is TGTGCCAGTAGTAACAGGGATAGCAATCAGCCCCAGCATTTT.

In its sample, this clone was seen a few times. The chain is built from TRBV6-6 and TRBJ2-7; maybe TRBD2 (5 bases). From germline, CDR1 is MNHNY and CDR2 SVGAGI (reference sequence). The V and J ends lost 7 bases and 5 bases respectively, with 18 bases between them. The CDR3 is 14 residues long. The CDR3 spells CASTYMTGNHEQYF. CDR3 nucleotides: TGTGCCAGCACTTATATGACGGGGAATCACGAGCAGTACTTC.

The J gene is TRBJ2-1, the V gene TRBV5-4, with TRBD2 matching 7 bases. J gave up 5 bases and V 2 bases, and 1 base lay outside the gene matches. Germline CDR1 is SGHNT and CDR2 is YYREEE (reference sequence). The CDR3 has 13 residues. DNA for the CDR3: TGTGCCAGCAGCTTACTAGCGAACAATGAGCAGTTCTTC. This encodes CASSLLANNEQFF.

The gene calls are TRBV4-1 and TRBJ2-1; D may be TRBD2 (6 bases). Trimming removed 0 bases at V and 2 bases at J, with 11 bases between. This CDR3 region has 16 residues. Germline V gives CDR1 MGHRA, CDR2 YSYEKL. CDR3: CASSQDSAGPYNEQFF. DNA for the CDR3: TGCGCCAGCAGCCAAGATTCCGCGGGGCCCTACAATGAGCAGTTCTTC.

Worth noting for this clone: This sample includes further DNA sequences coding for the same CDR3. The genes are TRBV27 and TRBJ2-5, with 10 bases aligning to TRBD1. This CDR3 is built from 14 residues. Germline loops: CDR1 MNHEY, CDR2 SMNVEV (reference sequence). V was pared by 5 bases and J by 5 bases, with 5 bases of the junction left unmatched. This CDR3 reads CASSQTGGGETQYF. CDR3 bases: TGTGCCAGCAGTCAGACAGGGGGCGGGGAGACCCAGTACTTC.

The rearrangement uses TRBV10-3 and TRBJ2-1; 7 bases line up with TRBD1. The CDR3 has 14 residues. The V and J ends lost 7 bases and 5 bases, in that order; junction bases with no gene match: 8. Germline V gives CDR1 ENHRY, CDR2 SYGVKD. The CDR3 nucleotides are TGTGCCATCAACCCCGGGACAGTCAACAATGAGCAGTTCTTC. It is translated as CAINPGTVNNEQFF.